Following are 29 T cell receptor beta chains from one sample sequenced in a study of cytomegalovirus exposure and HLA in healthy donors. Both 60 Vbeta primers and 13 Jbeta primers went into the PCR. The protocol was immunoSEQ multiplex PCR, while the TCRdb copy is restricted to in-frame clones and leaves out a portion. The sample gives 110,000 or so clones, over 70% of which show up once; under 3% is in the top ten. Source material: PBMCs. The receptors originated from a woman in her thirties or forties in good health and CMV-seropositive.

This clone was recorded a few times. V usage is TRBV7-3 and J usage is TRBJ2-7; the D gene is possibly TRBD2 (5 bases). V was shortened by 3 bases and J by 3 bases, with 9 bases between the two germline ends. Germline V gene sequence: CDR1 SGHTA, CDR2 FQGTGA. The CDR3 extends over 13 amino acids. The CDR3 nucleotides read TGTGCCAGCAGCTTGAGTGGGAGCTACGAGCAGTACTTC. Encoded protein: CASSLSGSYEQYF. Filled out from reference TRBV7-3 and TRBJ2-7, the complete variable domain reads GAGVSQTPSNKVTEKGKYVELRCDPISGHTALYWYRQSLGQGPEFLIYFQGTGAADDSGLPNDRFFAVRPEGSVSTLKIQRTERGDSAVYLCASSLSGSYEQYFGPGTRLTVT.

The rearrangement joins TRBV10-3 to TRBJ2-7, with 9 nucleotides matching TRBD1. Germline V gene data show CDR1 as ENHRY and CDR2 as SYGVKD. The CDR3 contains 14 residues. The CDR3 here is CAVNQGDRAIEQYF. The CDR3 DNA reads TGTGCGGTCAATCAAGGGGACAGGGCGATCGAGCAGTACTTC.

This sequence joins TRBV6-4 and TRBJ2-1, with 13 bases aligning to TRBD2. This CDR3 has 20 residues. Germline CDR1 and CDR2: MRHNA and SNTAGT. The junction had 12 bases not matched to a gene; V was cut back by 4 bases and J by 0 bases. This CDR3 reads CASSVAPTSGGPSSYNEQFF. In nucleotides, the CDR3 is TGTGCCAGCAGTGTGGCACCGACTAGCGGGGGGCCGAGCTCCTACAATGAGCAGTTCTTC.

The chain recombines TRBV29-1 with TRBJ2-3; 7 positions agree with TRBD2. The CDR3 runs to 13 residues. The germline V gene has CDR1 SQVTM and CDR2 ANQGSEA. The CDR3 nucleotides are TGCAGACGTTGCGGGGAGGGTGCAGATACGCAGTATTTT. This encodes CRRCGEGADTQYF.

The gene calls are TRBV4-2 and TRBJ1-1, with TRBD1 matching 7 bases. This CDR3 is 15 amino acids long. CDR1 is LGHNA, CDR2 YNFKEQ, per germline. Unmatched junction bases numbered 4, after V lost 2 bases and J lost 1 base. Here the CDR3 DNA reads TGTGCCAGCAGCCAAACCGGGACAGCGAACACTGAAGCTTTCTTT. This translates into CASSQTGTANTEAFF.

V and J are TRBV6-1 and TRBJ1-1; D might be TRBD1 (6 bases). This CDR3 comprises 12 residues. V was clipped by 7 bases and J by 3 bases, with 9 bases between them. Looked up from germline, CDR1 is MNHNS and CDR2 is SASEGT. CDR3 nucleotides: TGTGCCAGCAAGAAGGGGGACACTGAAGCTTTCTTT. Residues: CASKKGDTEAFF.

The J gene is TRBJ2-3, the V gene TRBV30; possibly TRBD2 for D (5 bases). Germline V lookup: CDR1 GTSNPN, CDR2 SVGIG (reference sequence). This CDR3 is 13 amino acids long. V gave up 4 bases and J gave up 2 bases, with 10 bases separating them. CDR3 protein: CAWIGGYTDTQYF. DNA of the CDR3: TGTGCCTGGATTGGAGGATACACAGATACGCAGTATTTT.

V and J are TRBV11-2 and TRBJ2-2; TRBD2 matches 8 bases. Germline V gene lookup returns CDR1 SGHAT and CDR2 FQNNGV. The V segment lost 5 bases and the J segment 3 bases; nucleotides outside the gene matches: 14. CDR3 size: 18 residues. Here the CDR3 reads CASSTLTAGVADTGELFF. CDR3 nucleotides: TGTGCCAGCAGCACTCTTACAGCGGGAGTAGCGGACACCGGGGAGCTGTTTTTT.

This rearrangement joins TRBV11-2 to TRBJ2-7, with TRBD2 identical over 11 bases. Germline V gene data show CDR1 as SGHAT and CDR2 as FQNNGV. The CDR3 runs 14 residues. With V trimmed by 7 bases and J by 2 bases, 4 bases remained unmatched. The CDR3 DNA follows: TGTGCCAGCATCGGGACTAGCGGTACCTACGAGCAGTACTTC. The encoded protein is CASIGTSGTYEQYF.

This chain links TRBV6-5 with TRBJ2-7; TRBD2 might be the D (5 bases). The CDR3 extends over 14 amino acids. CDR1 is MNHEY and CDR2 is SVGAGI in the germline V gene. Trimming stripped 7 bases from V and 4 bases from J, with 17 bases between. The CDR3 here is CASKKRLAQYEQYF. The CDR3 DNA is TGTGCCAGCAAAAAGCGGCTTGCTCAGTACGAGCAGTACTTC.

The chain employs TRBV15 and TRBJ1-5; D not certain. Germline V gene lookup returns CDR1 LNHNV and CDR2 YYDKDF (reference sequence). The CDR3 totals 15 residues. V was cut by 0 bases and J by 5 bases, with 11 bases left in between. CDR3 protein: CATSRERLPDQPQHF. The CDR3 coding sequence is TGTGCCACCAGCAGAGAGAGACTCCCGGATCAGCCCCAGCATTTT.

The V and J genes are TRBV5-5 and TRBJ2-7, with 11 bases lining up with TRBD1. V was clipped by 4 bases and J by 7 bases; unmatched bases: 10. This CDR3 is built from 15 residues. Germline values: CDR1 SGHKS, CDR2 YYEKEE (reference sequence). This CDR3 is CASSPPGQGGREQYF. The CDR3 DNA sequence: TGTGCCAGCAGCCCTCCGGGACAGGGGGGACGGGAGCAGTACTTC.

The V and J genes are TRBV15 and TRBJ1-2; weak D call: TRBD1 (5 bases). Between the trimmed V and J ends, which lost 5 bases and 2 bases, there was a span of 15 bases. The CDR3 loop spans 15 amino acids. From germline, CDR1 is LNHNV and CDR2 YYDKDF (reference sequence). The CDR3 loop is CATSLESAGNYGYTF. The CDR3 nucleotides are TGTGCCACCAGCCTCGAATCGGCAGGGAACTATGGCTACACCTTC.

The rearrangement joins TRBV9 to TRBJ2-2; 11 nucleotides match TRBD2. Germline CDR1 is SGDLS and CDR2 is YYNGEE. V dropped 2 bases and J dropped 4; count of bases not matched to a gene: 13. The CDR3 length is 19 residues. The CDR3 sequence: CASSVGLAGGRGGTGELFF. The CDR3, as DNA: TGTGCCAGCAGCGTCGGGTTAGCGGGGGGGCGGGGAGGCACCGGGGAGCTGTTTTTT.

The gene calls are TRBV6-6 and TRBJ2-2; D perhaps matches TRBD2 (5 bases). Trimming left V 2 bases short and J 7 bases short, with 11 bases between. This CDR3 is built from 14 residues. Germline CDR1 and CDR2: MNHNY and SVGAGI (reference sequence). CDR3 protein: CASSYRAGVGELFF. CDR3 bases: TGTGCCAGCAGTTACCGCGCCGGGGTCGGGGAGCTGTTTTTT.

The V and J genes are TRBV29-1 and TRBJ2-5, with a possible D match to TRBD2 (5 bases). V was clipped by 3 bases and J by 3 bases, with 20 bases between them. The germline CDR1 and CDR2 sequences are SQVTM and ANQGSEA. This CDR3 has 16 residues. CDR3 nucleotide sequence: TGCAGCGTTGATGGGCAGCGGAGATTAGTAGAAGAGACCCAGTACTTC. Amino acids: CSVDGQRRLVEETQYF. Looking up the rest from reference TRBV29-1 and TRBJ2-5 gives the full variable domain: SAVISQKPSRDICQRGTSLTIQCQVDSQVTMMFWYRQQPGQSLTLIATANQGSEATYESGFVIDKFPISRPNLTFSTLTVSNMSPEDSSIYLCSVDGQRRLVEETQYFGPGTRLLVL.

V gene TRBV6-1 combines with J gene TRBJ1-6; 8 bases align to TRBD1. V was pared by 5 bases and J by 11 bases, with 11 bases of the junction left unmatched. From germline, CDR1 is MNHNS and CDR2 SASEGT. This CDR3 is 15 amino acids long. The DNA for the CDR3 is TGTGCCAGCAGTTTGGAAAGACAGGGGCGGACACCCCTCCACTTT. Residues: CASSLERQGRTPLHF.

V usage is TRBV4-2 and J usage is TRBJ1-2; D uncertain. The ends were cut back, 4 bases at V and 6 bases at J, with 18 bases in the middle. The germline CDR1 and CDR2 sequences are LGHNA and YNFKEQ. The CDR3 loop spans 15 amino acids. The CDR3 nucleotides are TGTGCCAGCAGCCGGAGTTCGCGCAGCAAGGATGGCTACACCTTC. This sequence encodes CASSRSSRSKDGYTF.

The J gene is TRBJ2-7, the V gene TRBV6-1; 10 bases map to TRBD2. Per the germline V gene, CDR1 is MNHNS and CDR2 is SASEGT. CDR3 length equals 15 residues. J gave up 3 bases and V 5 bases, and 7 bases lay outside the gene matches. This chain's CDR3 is CASSKGTSESYEQYF. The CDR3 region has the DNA TGTGCCAGCAGTAAGGGGACTAGCGAGAGCTACGAGCAGTACTTC.

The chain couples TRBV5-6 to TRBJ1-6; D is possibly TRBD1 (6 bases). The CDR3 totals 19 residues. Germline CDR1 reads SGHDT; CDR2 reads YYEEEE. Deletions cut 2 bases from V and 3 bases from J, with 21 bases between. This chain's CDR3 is CASSLGTPYHFNYNSPLHF. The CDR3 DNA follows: TGTGCCAGCAGCTTAGGGACACCGTACCACTTCAACTATAATTCACCCCTCCACTTT. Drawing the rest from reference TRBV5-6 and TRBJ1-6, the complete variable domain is DAGVTQSPTHLIKTRGQQVTLRCSPKSGHDTVSWYQQALGQGPQFIFQYYEEEERQRGNFPDRFSGHQFPNYSSELNVNALLLGDSALYLCASSLGTPYHFNYNSPLHFGNGTRLTVT.

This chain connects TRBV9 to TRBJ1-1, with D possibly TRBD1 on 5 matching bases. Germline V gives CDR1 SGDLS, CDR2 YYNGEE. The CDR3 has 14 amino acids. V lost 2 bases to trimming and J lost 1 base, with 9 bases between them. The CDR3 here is CASSVPGQNTEAFF. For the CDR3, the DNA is TGTGCCAGCAGCGTTCCAGGGCAGAACACTGAAGCTTTCTTT.

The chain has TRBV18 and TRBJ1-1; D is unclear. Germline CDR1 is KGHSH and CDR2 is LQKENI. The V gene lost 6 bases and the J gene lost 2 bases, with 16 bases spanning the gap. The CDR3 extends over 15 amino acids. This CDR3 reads CASSTIGLFNTEAFF. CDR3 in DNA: TGTGCCAGCTCGACAATTGGACTTTTCAACACTGAAGCTTTCTTT.

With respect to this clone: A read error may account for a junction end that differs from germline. CDR3 residues: CASNSDQPQHF. In nucleotides, the CDR3 is TGTGCCAGCAATAGCGATCAGCCCCAGCATTTT. V and J are TRBV6-5 and TRBJ1-5; D call uncertain. The CDR3 runs to 11 residues. Germline loops: CDR1 MNHEY, CDR2 SVGAGI.

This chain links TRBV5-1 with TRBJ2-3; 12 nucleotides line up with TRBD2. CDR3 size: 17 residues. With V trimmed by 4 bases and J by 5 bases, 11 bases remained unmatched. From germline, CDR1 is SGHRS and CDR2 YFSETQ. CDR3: CASSVGALAGGGDTQYF. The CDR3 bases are TGCGCCAGCAGCGTGGGGGCCCTAGCGGGAGGGGGAGATACGCAGTATTTT. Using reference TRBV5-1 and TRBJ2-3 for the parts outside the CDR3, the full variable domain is KAGVTQTPRYLIKTRGQQVTLSCSPISGHRSVSWYQQTPGQGLQFLFEYFSETQRNKGNFPGRFSGRQFSNSRSEMNVSTLELGDSALYLCASSVGALAGGGDTQYFGPGTRLTVL.

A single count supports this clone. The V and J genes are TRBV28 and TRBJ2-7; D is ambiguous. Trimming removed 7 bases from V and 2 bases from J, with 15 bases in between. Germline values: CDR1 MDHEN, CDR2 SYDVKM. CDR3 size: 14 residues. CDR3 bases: TGTGCCAGCAATCTGATAGACCGGGCCTACGAGCAGTACTTC. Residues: CASNLIDRAYEQYF.

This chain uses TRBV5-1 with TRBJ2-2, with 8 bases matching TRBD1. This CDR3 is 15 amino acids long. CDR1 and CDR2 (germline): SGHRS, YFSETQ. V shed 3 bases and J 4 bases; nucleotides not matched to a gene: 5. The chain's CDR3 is CASSWGQDFTGELFF. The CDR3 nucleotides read TGCGCCAGCAGCTGGGGACAGGATTTCACCGGGGAGCTGTTTTTT.

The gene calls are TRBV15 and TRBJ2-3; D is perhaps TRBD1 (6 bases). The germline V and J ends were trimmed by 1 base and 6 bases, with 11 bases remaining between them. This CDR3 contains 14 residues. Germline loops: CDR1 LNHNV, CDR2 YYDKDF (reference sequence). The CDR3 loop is CATSRGADSDTQYF. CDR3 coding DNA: TGTGCCACCAGCAGAGGAGCGGACAGCGATACGCAGTATTTT.

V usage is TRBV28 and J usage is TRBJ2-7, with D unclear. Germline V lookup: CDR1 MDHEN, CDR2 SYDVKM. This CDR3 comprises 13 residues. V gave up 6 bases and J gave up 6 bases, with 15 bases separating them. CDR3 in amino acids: CASSKLTLFEQYF. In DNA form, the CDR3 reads TGTGCCAGCAGCAAATTGACACTGTTCGAGCAGTACTTC.

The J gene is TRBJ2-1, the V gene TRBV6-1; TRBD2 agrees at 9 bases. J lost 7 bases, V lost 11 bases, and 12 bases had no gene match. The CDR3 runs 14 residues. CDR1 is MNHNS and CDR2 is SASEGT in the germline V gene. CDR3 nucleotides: TGTGCCGCCCACATAGCGGGAGCCGGTAATGAGCAGTTCTTC. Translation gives CAAHIAGAGNEQFF.